The clone carrying this T cell receptor (beta chain) was observed a handful of times. Its antigen is currently unknown. The data are from a study of T cells after yellow fever vaccination. About the study: It was SMART-Seq v4 Ultra Low Input that prepared the fractions with low cell numbers.

The CDR3 length is 14 residues. Per germline, CDR1 DFQATT and CDR2 SNEGSKA (reference sequence). The V end was cut by 3 bases, the J end by 2 bases, with 14 bases between. Generation of TCR cDNA used 5'RACE template switching (which added a universal primer site and UMIs). A single record per CDR3 protein comes from TCRdb applying MiXCR to the 5' RACE reads. The sample shows about 240,000 distinct CDR3 sequences, 6.9% of them seen only once. Study outcomes and limitations: The secondary response was weaker but peaked faster, day 5 versus 15. There was a small share of clonotypes that showed up in both the CD4 and CD8 compartments.

This receptor was obtained from a man younger than 40 who received the YFV17D yellow fever vaccine. V and J are TRBV20-1 and TRBJ2-7; TRBD2 might be the D (7 bases). The material was CD4+ T cells sorted from PBMCs, obtained 15 days after the yellow fever booster vaccination. CDR3 in amino acids: CSASMRGHPYEQYF. In nucleotides, the CDR3 is TGCAGTGCTAGCATGCGGGGGCACCCCTACGAGCAGTACTTC.